This record covers a single TCR beta chain. Antigen: not known. The record originates from a study of cytomegalovirus exposure and HLA in healthy donors. It was with 60 Vbeta and 13 Jbeta primers that the PCR ran. Profiled with immunoSEQ multiplex PCR; TCRdb holds only in-frame clones, not every one. Among 150,000 to 200,000 clones listed, around 80% were seen once. Overall study findings and caveats: It was reported that the classifier diagnosed cytomegalovirus status with high specificity and sensitivity in both the original and validation cohorts. The study designated roughly 160 TCR beta chains cytomegalovirus-associated.

The trim removed 3 bases at V and 2 bases at J, leaving 5 bases unmatched. CDR3 length: 15 residues. CDR1 KGHSH and CDR2 LQKENI come from the germline V gene. The chain has TRBV18 and TRBJ2-3, with 7 nucleotides matching TRBD2. Sequenced: PBMCs. The TCR sequence derives from a woman aged 30 to 39 in good health and CMV-seropositive. Here the CDR3 reads CASSPMGGTTDTQYF. CDR3 nucleotides: TGTGCCAGCTCACCTATGGGGGGGACCACAGATACGCAGTATTTT. The whole variable domain, remainder taken from reference TRBV18 and TRBJ2-3, is NAGVMQNPRHLVRRRGQEARLRCSPMKGHSHVYWYRQLPEEGLKFMVYLQKENIIDESGMPKERFSAEFPKEGPSILRIQQVVRGDSAAYFCASSPMGGTTDTQYFGPGTRLTVL.